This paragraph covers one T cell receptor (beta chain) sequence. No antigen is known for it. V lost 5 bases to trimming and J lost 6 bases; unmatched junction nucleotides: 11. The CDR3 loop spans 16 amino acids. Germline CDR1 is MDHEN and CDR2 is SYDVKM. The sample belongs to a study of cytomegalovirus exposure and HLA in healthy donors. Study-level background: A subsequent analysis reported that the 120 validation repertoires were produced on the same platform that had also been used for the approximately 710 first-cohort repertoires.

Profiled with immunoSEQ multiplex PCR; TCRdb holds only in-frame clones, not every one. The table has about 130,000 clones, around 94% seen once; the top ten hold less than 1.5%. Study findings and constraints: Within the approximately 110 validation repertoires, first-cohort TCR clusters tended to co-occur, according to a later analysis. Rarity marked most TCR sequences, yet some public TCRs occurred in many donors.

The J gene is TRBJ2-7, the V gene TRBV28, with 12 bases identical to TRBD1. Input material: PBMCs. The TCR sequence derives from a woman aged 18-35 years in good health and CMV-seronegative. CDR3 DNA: TGTGCCAGCAGTGATGAATCCGGGACAGGGGGCTCCGAGCAGTACTTC. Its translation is CASSDESGTGGSEQYF.